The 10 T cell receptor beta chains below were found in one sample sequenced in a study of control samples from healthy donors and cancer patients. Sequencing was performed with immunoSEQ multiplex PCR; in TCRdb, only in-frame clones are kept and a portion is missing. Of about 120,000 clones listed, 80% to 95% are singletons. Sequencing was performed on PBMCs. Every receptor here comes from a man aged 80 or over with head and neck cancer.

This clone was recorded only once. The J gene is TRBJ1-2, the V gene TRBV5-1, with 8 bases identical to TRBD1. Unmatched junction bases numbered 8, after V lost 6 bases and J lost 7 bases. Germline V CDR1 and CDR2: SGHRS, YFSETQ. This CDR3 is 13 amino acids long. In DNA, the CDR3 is TGCGCCAGCACTCGGACAGGGAGTGGTGGCTACACCTTC. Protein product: CASTRTGSGGYTF.

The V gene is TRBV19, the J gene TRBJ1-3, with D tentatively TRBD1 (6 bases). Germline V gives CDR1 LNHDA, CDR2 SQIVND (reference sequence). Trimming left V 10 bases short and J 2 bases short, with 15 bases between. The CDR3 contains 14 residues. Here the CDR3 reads CATWGGAPGNTIYF. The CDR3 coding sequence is TGTGCCACGTGGGGGGGGGCGCCTGGAAACACCATATATTTT.

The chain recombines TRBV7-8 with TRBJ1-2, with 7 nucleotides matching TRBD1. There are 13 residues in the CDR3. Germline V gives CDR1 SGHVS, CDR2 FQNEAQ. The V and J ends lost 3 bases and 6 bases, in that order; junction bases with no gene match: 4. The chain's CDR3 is CASSLRDSDGYTF. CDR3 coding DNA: TGTGCCAGCAGCTTGAGGGACAGTGATGGCTACACCTTC.

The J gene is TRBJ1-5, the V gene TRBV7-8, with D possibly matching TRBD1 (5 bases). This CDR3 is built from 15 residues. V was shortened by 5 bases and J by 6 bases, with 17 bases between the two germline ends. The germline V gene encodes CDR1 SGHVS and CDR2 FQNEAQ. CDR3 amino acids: CASSTDRGGGQPQHF. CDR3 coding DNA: TGTGCCAGCAGCACAGACCGGGGCGGGGGTCAGCCCCAGCATTTT.

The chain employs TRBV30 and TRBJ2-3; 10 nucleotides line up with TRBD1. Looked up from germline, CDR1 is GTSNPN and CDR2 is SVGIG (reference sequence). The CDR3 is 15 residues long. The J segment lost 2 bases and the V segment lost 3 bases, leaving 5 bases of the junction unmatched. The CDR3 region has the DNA TGTGCCTGGAGCGCCGGGACAGGGGCCACAGATACGCAGTATTTT. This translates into CAWSAGTGATDTQYF.

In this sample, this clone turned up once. The CDR3 DNA follows: TGTGCCAGCAGTCGCGACAGGGGGCGAAATCAGCCCCAGCATTTT. Translated: CASSRDRGRNQPQHF. V usage is TRBV6-5 and J usage is TRBJ1-5; 10 bases fit TRBD1. V lost 5 bases to trimming and J lost 4 bases; unmatched junction nucleotides: 5. The CDR3 is 15 amino acids. Germline V lookup: CDR1 MNHEY, CDR2 SVGAGI.

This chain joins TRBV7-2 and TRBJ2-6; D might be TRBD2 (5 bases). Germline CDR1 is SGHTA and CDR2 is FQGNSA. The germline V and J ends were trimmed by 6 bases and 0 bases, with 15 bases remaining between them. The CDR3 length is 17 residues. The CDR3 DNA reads TGTGCCAGCAGTTCCGGGGTCACGATCTCTGGGGCCAACGTCCTGACTTTC. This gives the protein CASSSGVTISGANVLTF.

CDR3: CASSRQHNQPQHF. In DNA form, the CDR3 reads TGTGCCAGCAGTCGACAGCACAATCAGCCCCAGCATTTT. V is TRBV12-3 or TRBV12-4 and J is TRBJ1-5; tentative D call: TRBD1 (5 bases). The CDR3 contains 13 residues. V lost 5 bases and J lost 3, with 8 bases in between.

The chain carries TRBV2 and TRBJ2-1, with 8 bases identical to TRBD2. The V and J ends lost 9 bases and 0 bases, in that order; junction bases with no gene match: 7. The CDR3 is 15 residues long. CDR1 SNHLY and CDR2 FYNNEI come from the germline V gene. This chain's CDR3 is CASGGGPDSYNEQFF. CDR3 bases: TGTGCCAGTGGCGGGGGGCCCGACTCCTACAATGAGCAGTTCTTC.

This CDR3 reads CASRHSGTGGYEQYF. In nucleotides, the CDR3 is TGTGCCAGCCGCCACTCCGGGACAGGGGGCTACGAGCAGTACTTC. V usage is TRBV6-2 or TRBV6-3 and J usage is TRBJ2-7, with TRBD1 matching over 11 bases. The CDR3 contains 15 residues. The germline CDR1 and CDR2 sequences are MNHEY and SVGEGT. J lost 3 bases, V lost 8 bases, and 9 bases had no gene match.